The 6 T cell receptor beta chains below were found in one sample sequenced in a study of blood T cell repertoires in COVID-19. Clones were sequenced by immunoSEQ multiplex PCR, and TCRdb holds only the in-frame ones, with some missing. The table has 120,000 to 150,000 clones, 81% seen once. The specimen was peripheral blood. These receptors were taken from a human donor with acute or convalescent COVID-19. The donor label of this sample is uncertain.

The gene calls are TRBV10-2 and TRBJ2-1; no reliable D call. The CDR3 has 14 residues. Per the germline V gene, CDR1 is WSHSY and CDR2 is SAAADI. V lost 3 bases, J lost 9 bases, and 15 bases lay in between. DNA of the CDR3: TGCGCCAGCAGTGAAAGTTATTTCGGCGGTGAGCAGTTCTTC. It codes for CASSESYFGGEQFF.

The gene calls are TRBV10-3 and TRBJ2-2, with no clear D. V was pared by 0 bases and J by 1 base, with 12 bases between. The length of the CDR3 is 17 residues. CDR1 and CDR2 (germline): ENHRY, SYGVKD. CDR3: CAISESFRGWNTGELFF. The CDR3 bases are TGTGCCATCAGTGAGTCGTTCAGAGGCTGGAACACCGGGGAGCTGTTTTTT.

This clone was seen only once. The V and J genes are TRBV27 and TRBJ1-4, with D possibly TRBD1 on 5 matching bases. The CDR3 extends over 13 amino acids. The germline V and J ends were trimmed by 3 bases and 8 bases, with 10 bases remaining between them. Germline CDR1 and CDR2: MNHEY and SMNVEV (reference sequence). The CDR3 region is CASSFLTGEKLFF. CDR3 bases: TGTGCCAGCAGTTTCCTAACAGGCGAAAAACTGTTTTTT. Variable domain in full (rest from reference TRBV27 and TRBJ1-4): EAQVTQNPRYLITVTGKKLTVTCSQNMNHEYMSWYRQDPGLGLRQIYYSMNVEVTDKGDVPEGYKVSRKEKRNFPLILESPSPNQTSLYFCASSFLTGEKLFFGSGTQLSVL.

The rearrangement joins TRBV9 to TRBJ2-1, with TRBD2 matching over 8 bases. The CDR3 sequence is 15 residues long. Germline V gene lookup returns CDR1 SGDLS and CDR2 YYNGEE. The trim removed 0 bases at V and 7 bases at J, leaving 6 bases unmatched. The CDR3 nucleotides read TGTGCCAGCAGCGTAGACCGGGGGGGCTGGAATGAGCAGTTCTTC. Translating it yields CASSVDRGGWNEQFF.

This sequence joins TRBV3-1 (or the pseudogene TRBV3-2) and TRBJ1-1; D is uncertain. Germline-derived CDR1 and CDR2 are LGHDT and YNNKEL (reference sequence). The CDR3 spans 16 residues. Between the trimmed V and J ends, which lost 4 bases and 1 base, there was a span of 16 bases. The chain's CDR3 is CASSRSGRTWNTEAFF. Here the CDR3 DNA reads TGTGCCAGCAGCCGGAGCGGAAGGACGTGGAACACTGAAGCTTTCTTT.

The chain combines TRBV14 with TRBJ1-6, with TRBD1 matching over 7 bases. The ends lost 4 bases at V and 9 bases at J; junction bases unmatched: 9. This CDR3 comprises 15 residues. CDR1 SGHDN and CDR2 FVKESK come from the germline V gene. The CDR3 sequence is CASSPLQGTISPLHF. Written as DNA, the CDR3 is TGTGCCAGCAGCCCCCTACAGGGGACGATTTCACCCCTCCACTTT.